The rows below give T cell receptor beta chains drawn from one sample of a study of blood T cell repertoires in COVID-19. Generated by immunoSEQ multiplex PCR, the TCRdb table keeps only in-frame clones and is missing some. The table lists approximately 260,000 clones, approximately 86% of them singletons. Sample: PBMCs or T cells enriched from blood (not recorded which). These receptors originate from a woman aged 25 to 39 with acute COVID-19. CDR3s include the opening cysteine and the closing phenylalanine or tryptophan. Each record gives: J gene, V gene, D gene, clone size, CDR3 protein, CDR3 DNA. The D gene is left open where the match is weak. Size tells how often a clone was seen (once, few, many) or the class of an expanded clone, and some rows leave it out.

j_call: TRBJ2-1
v_call: TRBV12-3/TRBV12-4
d_call: .
clone_size: .
cdr3_aa: CASSQKPGPMRFF
cdr3_nt: TGTGCCAGCAGCCAAAAGCCAGGGCCAATGAGGTTCTTC

j_call: TRBJ2-7
v_call: TRBV18
d_call: .
clone_size: .
cdr3_aa: CASRSEEVSYEQYF
cdr3_nt: TGTGCCAGCCGCTCCGAGGAGGTCTCCTACGAGCAGTACTTC

j_call: TRBJ2-1
v_call: TRBV19
d_call: .
clone_size: .
cdr3_aa: CASSPKRMVGAPYNEQFF
cdr3_nt: TGTGCCAGTAGCCCTAAGCGGATGGTGGGGGCCCCCTACAATGAGCAGTTCTTC

j_call: TRBJ2-3
v_call: TRBV7-3
d_call: TRBD2
clone_size: once
cdr3_aa: CASSSSGGPRDTQYF
cdr3_nt: TGTGCCAGCAGCTCTAGCGGGGGGCCAAGGGATACGCAGTATTTT

j_call: TRBJ2-7
v_call: TRBV7-5
d_call: .
clone_size: .
cdr3_aa: CARSLVKDNYWTSGAPYEQYF
cdr3_nt: TGTGCCAGAAGCTTAGTTAAGGACAACTATTGGACTAGCGGGGCCCCCTACGAGCAGTACTTC

j_call: TRBJ1-2
v_call: TRBV21-1
d_call: .
clone_size: .
cdr3_aa: CASSSRGQGTYGYTF
cdr3_nt: TGTGCCAGCAGCTCTCGAGGACAGGGCACGTATGGCTACACCTTC

j_call: TRBJ1-5
v_call: TRBV28
d_call: .
clone_size: .
cdr3_aa: CASSLVQGAQPQHF
cdr3_nt: TGTGCCAGCAGTTTGGTACAGGGAGCCCAGCCCCAGCATTTT

j_call: TRBJ1-6
v_call: TRBV28
d_call: .
clone_size: .
cdr3_aa: CASSLSDRNNSPLHF
cdr3_nt: TGTGCCAGCAGTTTATCGGACAGAAATAATTCACCCCTCCACTTT

j_call: TRBJ2-7
v_call: TRBV5-4
d_call: .
clone_size: .
cdr3_aa: CASSPGGTRALFGQYF
cdr3_nt: TGTGCCAGCAGCCCGGGTGGGACACGAGCGTTGTTTGGGCAGTACTTC

j_call: TRBJ2-7
v_call: TRBV28
d_call: TRBD2
clone_size: .
cdr3_aa: CASTWGGYEQYF
cdr3_nt: TGTGCCAGCACCTGGGGGGGCTACGAGCAGTACTTC

j_call: TRBJ2-3
v_call: TRBV11-2
d_call: .
clone_size: .
cdr3_aa: CASSHREFGTDTQYF
cdr3_nt: TGTGCCAGCAGCCACCGGGAGTTCGGCACAGATACGCAGTATTTT

j_call: TRBJ2-7
v_call: TRBV11-2
d_call: TRBD2
clone_size: .
cdr3_aa: CASSIGTSGYYEQYF
cdr3_nt: TGTGCCAGCAGCATCGGGACTAGCGGATACTACGAGCAGTACTTC

j_call: TRBJ1-5
v_call: TRBV6-5
d_call: TRBD1
clone_size: .
cdr3_aa: CASNRGSNQPQHF
cdr3_nt: TGTGCCAGCAACAGGGGCAGCAATCAGCCCCAGCATTTT

j_call: TRBJ1-2
v_call: TRBV12-3/TRBV12-4
d_call: .
clone_size: .
cdr3_aa: CASSLGGPFTF
cdr3_nt: TGTGCCAGCAGTTTAGGGGGGCCTTTCACCTTC

j_call: TRBJ2-5
v_call: TRBV5-4
d_call: .
clone_size: .
cdr3_aa: CASSSQGSETQYF
cdr3_nt: TGTGCCAGCAGCTCCCAGGGTTCGGAGACCCAGTACTTC

j_call: TRBJ1-6
v_call: TRBV7-8
d_call: .
clone_size: .
cdr3_aa: CASSLAREDTLHF
cdr3_nt: TGTGCCAGCAGCTTAGCGCGAGAAGATACCCTCCACTTT

j_call: TRBJ2-2
v_call: TRBV11-2
d_call: TRBD2
clone_size: .
cdr3_aa: CASRSIPGLGGGELFF
cdr3_nt: TGTGCCAGCAGATCAATTCCGGGACTAGGGGGCGGGGAGCTGTTTTTT

j_call: TRBJ2-1
v_call: TRBV24-1
d_call: TRBD2
clone_size: .
cdr3_aa: CATSDRIAGGGGEQFF
cdr3_nt: TGTGCCACCAGTGACCGCATAGCGGGGGGTGGTGGTGAGCAGTTCTTC

j_call: TRBJ1-1
v_call: TRBV5-4
d_call: .
clone_size: once
cdr3_aa: CASSFALQGWTEAFF
cdr3_nt: TGTGCCAGCAGCTTTGCGTTACAGGGTTGGACTGAAGCTTTCTTT

j_call: TRBJ1-1
v_call: TRBV19
d_call: TRBD1
clone_size: .
cdr3_aa: CASSADRGGTEAFF
cdr3_nt: TGTGCCAGTAGTGCGGACAGGGGTGGGACTGAAGCTTTCTTT

j_call: TRBJ2-7
v_call: TRBV7-9
d_call: TRBD1
clone_size: .
cdr3_aa: CASSSLDRAHEQYF
cdr3_nt: TGTGCCAGCAGCTCATTGGACAGGGCCCACGAGCAGTACTTC

j_call: TRBJ2-1
v_call: TRBV3-1/TRBV3-2
d_call: .
clone_size: .
cdr3_aa: CASSLLRGHNEQFF
cdr3_nt: TGTGCCAGCAGCCTACTAAGGGGCCACAATGAGCAGTTCTTC

j_call: TRBJ1-4
v_call: TRBV6-5
d_call: TRBD1
clone_size: .
cdr3_aa: CASSNGQGAFEKLFF
cdr3_nt: TGTGCCAGCAGTAATGGACAGGGGGCATTCGAAAAACTGTTTTTT

j_call: TRBJ1-1
v_call: TRBV13
d_call: .
clone_size: many
cdr3_aa: CASSSGQPNTEAFF
cdr3_nt: TGTGCCAGCAGCTCAGGACAGCCGAACACTGAAGCTTTCTTT